This is a list of T cell receptor beta chains from one sample in a study of cytomegalovirus exposure and HLA in healthy donors. Assay: immunoSEQ multiplex PCR; the TCRdb copy retains only in-frame clones and omits some. Of around 140,000 clones listed, 60% to 75% are singletons. Sequenced material: PBMCs. The receptor source for this set is a man aged 25-45 years in good health and CMV-seronegative. Each CDR3 is given with its conserved first and last residue. The order of the fields is clone size, V gene, J gene, D gene, CDR3 protein, CDR3 DNA. D genes are given only for firm matches. Part of the rows lack a size; the others show once, few, many or a class for expanded clones.

>-|TRBV9|TRBJ2-3|TRBD2
CASSVEDPAGSDTQYF
TGTGCCAGCAGCGTAGAAGATCCAGCGGGGTCAGATACGCAGTATTTT
>-|TRBV27|TRBJ2-7|-
CASSVRDIPYEQYF
TGTGCCAGCAGTGTAAGGGACATACCCTACGAGCAGTACTTC
>once|TRBV5-4|TRBJ1-4|-
CASSFGGNEKLFF
TGTGCCAGCAGCTTTGGGGGGAATGAAAAACTGTTTTTT
>-|TRBV28|TRBJ1-1|-
CASSLERESGEAFF
TGTGCCAGCAGTTTAGAGAGGGAGTCGGGCGAAGCTTTCTTT
>-|TRBV5-5|TRBJ1-2|TRBD1
CASRQGQGDLYGYTF
TGTGCCAGCAGACAAGGACAGGGGGACCTTTATGGCTACACCTTC
>-|TRBV7-8|TRBJ2-6|TRBD1
CASSLSGPDRVAGANVLTF
TGTGCCAGCAGCTTATCGGGCCCGGACAGGGTGGCGGGGGCCAACGTCCTGACTTTC
>-|TRBV7-6|TRBJ1-5|-
CASSSLGGPQHF
TGTGCCAGCAGCTCTCTAGGAGGGCCCCAGCATTTT
>-|TRBV5-1|TRBJ1-1|-
CASSWTVMNTEAFF
TGCGCCAGCAGCTGGACAGTCATGAACACTGAAGCTTTCTTT
>few|TRBV5-6|TRBJ1-2|-
CASSMGAYGYTF
TGTGCCAGCAGCATGGGGGCCTATGGCTACACCTTC
>-|TRBV30|TRBJ1-2|-
CAWTNSLNYGYTF
TGTGCCTGGACCAACAGTCTCAACTATGGCTACACCTTC
>-|TRBV5-4|TRBJ2-5|-
CASSLEPQETQYF
TGTGCCAGCAGCTTGGAGCCTCAAGAGACCCAGTACTTC
>-|TRBV6-1|TRBJ2-3|-
CASSEAGAAGDTDTQYF
TGTGCCAGCAGTGAAGCCGGAGCAGCGGGCGACACAGATACGCAGTATTTT
>-|TRBV27|TRBJ2-7|TRBD2
CASSLRPAGGGYEQYF
TGTGCCAGCAGTTTAAGGCCGGCGGGGGGCGGCTACGAGCAGTACTTC
>few|TRBV9|TRBJ2-7|TRBD2
CASSSQTAGSGLEQYF
TGTGCCAGCAGCTCCCAGACAGCGGGATCCGGCTTGGAGCAGTACTTC
>-|TRBV2|TRBJ2-2|TRBD2
CATGTSGPGELFF
TGTGCCACCGGGACTAGCGGCCCCGGGGAGCTGTTTTTT
>-|TRBV10-3|TRBJ2-2|TRBD2
CAIRNLAGANTGELFF
TGTGCCATCAGAAATCTAGCGGGAGCAAACACCGGGGAGCTGTTTTTT
>-|TRBV10-3|TRBJ1-5|TRBD1
CAISDSGQEGGINQPQHF
TGTGCCATCAGTGACTCTGGACAGGAAGGGGGAATCAATCAGCCCCAGCATTTT